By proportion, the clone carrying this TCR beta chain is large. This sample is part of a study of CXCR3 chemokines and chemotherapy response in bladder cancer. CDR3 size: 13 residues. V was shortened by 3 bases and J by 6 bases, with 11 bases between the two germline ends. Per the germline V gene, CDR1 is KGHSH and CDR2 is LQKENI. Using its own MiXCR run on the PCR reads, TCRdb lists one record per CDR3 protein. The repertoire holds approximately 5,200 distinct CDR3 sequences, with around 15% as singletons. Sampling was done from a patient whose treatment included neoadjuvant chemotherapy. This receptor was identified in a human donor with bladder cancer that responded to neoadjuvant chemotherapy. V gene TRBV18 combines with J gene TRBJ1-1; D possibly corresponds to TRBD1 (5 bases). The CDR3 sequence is CASSPGRGSEAFF. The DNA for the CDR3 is TGTGCCAGCTCACCGGGCCGGGGGTCTGAAGCTTTCTTT.